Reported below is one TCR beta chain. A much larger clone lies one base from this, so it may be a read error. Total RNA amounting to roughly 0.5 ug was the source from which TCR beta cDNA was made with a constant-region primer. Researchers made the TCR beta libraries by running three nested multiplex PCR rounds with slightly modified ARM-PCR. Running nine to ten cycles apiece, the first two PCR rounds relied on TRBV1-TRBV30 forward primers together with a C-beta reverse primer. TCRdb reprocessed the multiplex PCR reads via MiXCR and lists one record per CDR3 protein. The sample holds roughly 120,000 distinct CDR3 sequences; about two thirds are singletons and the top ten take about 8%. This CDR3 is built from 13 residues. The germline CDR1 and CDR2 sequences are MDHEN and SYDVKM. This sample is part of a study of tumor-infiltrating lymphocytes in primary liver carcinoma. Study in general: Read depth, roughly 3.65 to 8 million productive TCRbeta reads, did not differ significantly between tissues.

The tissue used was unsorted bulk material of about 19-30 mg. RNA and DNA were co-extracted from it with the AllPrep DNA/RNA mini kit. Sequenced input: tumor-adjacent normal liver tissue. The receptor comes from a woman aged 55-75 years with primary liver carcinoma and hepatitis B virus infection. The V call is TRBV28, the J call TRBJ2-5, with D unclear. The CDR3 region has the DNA TGTGCCGGCAGTTCACCCGGCCAAGAGACCCAGTACTTC. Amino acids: CAGSSPGQETQYF.